These 20 T cell receptor beta chains originate from one sample sequenced in a study of T-cell reconstitution after alpha-beta-depleted transplantation in children. During its preparation, the TCRbeta library received unique molecular identifiers. TCRdb analysed the PCR reads with MiXCR anew, one entry per CDR3 protein. Among roughly 400,000 distinct CDR3 sequences, over 20% were seen once, and the ten largest hold 3.5% to 4%. Sample: PBMCs from the stem cell graft donor, taken from the stem cell graft. These TCRs come from a human donor who donated a stem cell graft to a child with acute myeloid leukemia.

The gene calls are TRBV7-2 and TRBJ1-2; weak D call: TRBD1 (6 bases). Per germline, CDR1 SGHTA and CDR2 FQGNSA. The CDR3 totals 15 residues. Trimming shortened V by 5 bases and J by 9 bases, and 22 bases separated the two germline ends. The CDR3 coding sequence is TGTGCCAGCAGCCCCGGAGGTGGACAGAATAGGCGCTACACCTTC. Amino acid sequence: CASSPGGGQNRRYTF.

This clonotype has at least ten counts. The rearrangement uses TRBV4-1 and TRBJ2-5; possible D gene TRBD2, 6 bases. Per the germline V gene, CDR1 is MGHRA and CDR2 is YSYEKL. V lost 1 base to trimming and J lost 1 base, with 10 bases between them. The CDR3 sequence is 15 residues long. This CDR3 reads CASSQGAEGQETQYF. The CDR3 nucleotides read TGCGCCAGCAGCCAAGGGGCGGAGGGCCAAGAGACCCAGTACTTC.

This clonotype was seen a few times. The chain recombines TRBV20-1 with TRBJ2-7; maybe TRBD2 (6 bases). The V end was cut by 2 bases, the J end by 3 bases, with 14 bases between. CDR3 length: 14 amino acids. CDR1 and CDR2 (germline): DFQATT, SNEGSKA (reference sequence). The CDR3 spells CSARSGVTSYEQYF. DNA for the CDR3: TGCAGTGCTAGATCGGGGGTGACCAGCTACGAGCAGTACTTC.

This clonotype was counted many times. The rearrangement joins TRBV6-5 to TRBJ2-2; 8 bases align to TRBD2. The CDR3 is 14 amino acids. Losses at the gene ends were 4 bases for V and 4 bases for J; bases not matched to a gene: 2. Germline V gene data show CDR1 as MNHEY and CDR2 as SVGAGI. DNA of the CDR3: TGTGCCAGCAGTTCGGGACTAGGCACCGGGGAGCTGTTTTTT. Translation: CASSSGLGTGELFF.

This clonotype came up a few times. This chain links TRBV4-2 with TRBJ2-1, with D possibly TRBD1 on 5 matching bases. Trimming took off 0 bases at V and 4 bases at J, with 13 bases between the two ends. The length of the CDR3 is 16 residues. The germline V gene has CDR1 LGHNA and CDR2 YNFKEQ. The CDR3 DNA is TGTGCCAGCAGCCAAGACTCTATAGACAGATACAATGAGCAGTTCTTC. This sequence encodes CASSQDSIDRYNEQFF.

This clonotype was counted many times. The gene calls are TRBV12-3 or TRBV12-4 and TRBJ2-3; D is uncertain. Trimming took off 6 bases at V and 2 bases at J, with 9 bases between the two ends. The CDR3 has 13 residues. CDR3 sequence reads: CASSPAATDTQYF. CDR3 nucleotide sequence: TGTGCCAGCAGCCCGGCGGCCACAGATACGCAGTATTTT.

The gene calls are TRBV29-1 and TRBJ2-3; D is unresolved. CDR1 is SQVTM, CDR2 ANQGSEA, per germline. This CDR3 comprises 14 residues. V shed 4 bases and J shed 4 bases, with 15 bases lying between them. CDR3 region: CSVVVPLFADTQYF. The CDR3 DNA reads as TGCAGCGTTGTAGTTCCCTTATTTGCAGATACGCAGTATTTT.

This clonotype is termed medium-sized. This rearrangement joins TRBV25-1 to TRBJ2-3; D possibly corresponds to TRBD1 (6 bases). CDR1 is MGHDK and CDR2 is SYGVNS in the germline V gene. V gave up 4 bases and J gave up 4 bases, with 15 bases separating them. The CDR3 runs 15 residues. The DNA of the CDR3 is TGTGCCAGCAGTGCGGACAGCTCACGGGCAGATACGCAGTATTTT. Protein: CASSADSSRADTQYF.

The sample holds many counts of this clonotype. J is TRBJ2-1 and V is TRBV29-1, with D uncertain. V was shortened by 6 bases and J by 7 bases, with 10 bases between the two germline ends. The germline gives CDR1 SQVTM, CDR2 ANQGSEA. This CDR3 comprises 11 residues. CDR3 loop: CSVRAPNEQFF. The CDR3 nucleotides are TGCAGCGTCCGAGCTCCGAATGAGCAGTTCTTC.

This clonotype was picked up many times. The chain combines TRBV7-2 with TRBJ2-7; D not resolved. V was pared by 7 bases and J by 2 bases, with 0 bases between. The CDR3 consists of 9 residues. CDR1 and CDR2 (germline): SGHTA, FQGNSA. The CDR3 DNA sequence: TGTGCCAGCACCTACGAGCAGTACTTC. It encodes CASTYEQYF.

The chain is built from TRBV12-5 and TRBJ2-5; perhaps TRBD2 as D (6 bases). The CDR3 runs to 14 residues. Per germline, CDR1 LGHNT and CDR2 FRNRAP. Trimming took 6 bases from V and 4 from J, leaving 15 bases between them. CDR3 in amino acids: CASGPRDGRETQYF. DNA for the CDR3: TGTGCTAGTGGCCCGCGGGATGGGCGAGAGACCCAGTACTTC.

The sample holds a few counts of this clonotype. The chain combines TRBV12-3 or TRBV12-4 with TRBJ2-7; D could derive from TRBD1 or TRBD2 (5 bases each). This CDR3 is built from 14 residues. V was trimmed by 5 bases and J by 4 bases, leaving 15 bases between them. The CDR3 bases are TGTGCCAGCAGTCCCTCCAGGGAGTGGTACGAGCAGTACTTC. Protein sequence: CASSPSREWYEQYF.

A few counts support this clonotype. The chain has TRBV6-1 and TRBJ2-1; 8 bases agree with TRBD2. The CDR3 spans 18 residues. Germline values: CDR1 MNHNS, CDR2 SASEGT. The trim removed 6 bases at V and 7 bases at J, leaving 20 bases unmatched. The CDR3 loop is CASSSPQAGGGPWNEQFF. DNA of the CDR3: TGTGCCAGCAGCTCGCCCCAGGCGGGAGGCGGTCCCTGGAATGAGCAGTTCTTC.

V is TRBV20-1 and J is TRBJ2-2; the D gene is possibly TRBD2 (5 bases). The CDR3 is 15 residues long. V lost 0 bases and J 6 bases, leaving 14 bases between the germline ends. Germline V lookup: CDR1 DFQATT, CDR2 SNEGSKA (reference sequence). For the CDR3, the DNA is TGCAGTGCTAGAGATCCTCTACGGGATGCCGGGGAGCTGTTTTTT. Protein sequence: CSARDPLRDAGELFF.

In this sample, this clonotype turned up a few times. This chain connects TRBV28 to TRBJ2-3, with D perhaps TRBD2 (6 bases). CDR3 length: 15 residues. V was pared by 6 bases and J by 1 base, with 14 bases between. Germline assignment: CDR1 MDHEN and CDR2 SYDVKM. The DNA of the CDR3 is TGTGCCAGCAGGGCCTCGCCGGGGGGCACAGATACGCAGTATTTT. It yields the protein CASRASPGGTDTQYF.

The chain is built from TRBV12-3 or TRBV12-4 and TRBJ1-5; a possible D gene is TRBD1 (6 bases). V was shortened by 5 bases and J by 4 bases, with 12 bases between the two germline ends. The CDR3 contains 14 residues. CDR3 coding DNA: TGTGCCAGCAGTCCGGACAGTATTAATCAGCCCCAGCATTTT. Residues: CASSPDSINQPQHF.

This sequence joins TRBV24-1 and TRBJ2-4, with a weak D call TRBD2 (5 bases). The length of the CDR3 is 15 residues. V dropped 3 bases and J dropped 5 bases, with 13 bases sitting between them. Germline V gene data show CDR1 as KGHDR and CDR2 as SFDVKD. This chain's CDR3 is CATSDHQDWQNIQYF. DNA for the CDR3: TGTGCCACCAGTGATCACCAGGACTGGCAAAACATTCAGTACTTC.

This clonotype has at least ten counts. This chain links TRBV9 with TRBJ2-7; D possibly uses TRBD1 or TRBD2 (5 bases each). V was clipped by 6 bases and J by 2 bases, with 15 bases between them. Germline V gene data show CDR1 as SGDLS and CDR2 as YYNGEE. The length of the CDR3 is 14 residues. The CDR3 DNA is TGTGCCAGCACCCCGACGTGGGACCCCTACGAGCAGTACTTC. Protein sequence: CASTPTWDPYEQYF.

The chain has TRBV20-1 and TRBJ2-3; no clear D gene. V lost 3 bases, J lost 9 bases, and 10 bases lay in between. This CDR3 contains 11 residues. Germline CDR1 DFQATT, CDR2 SNEGSKA (reference sequence). CDR3 nucleotides: TGCAGTGCTAGCGGCTCCGGGACGCAGTATTTT. Protein: CSASGSGTQYF.

This clonotype was detected only a few times. The CDR3 sequence is CASNHGGGEKLFF. CDR3 sequence (DNA): TGCGCCAGCAACCACGGGGGCGGTGAAAAACTGTTTTTT. The chain employs TRBV4-1 and TRBJ1-4; D possibly corresponds to TRBD1 (6 bases). The CDR3 contains 13 residues. The ends were cut back, 7 bases at V and 7 bases at J, with 13 bases in the middle. From germline, CDR1 is MGHRA and CDR2 YSYEKL.